The 21 T cell receptor beta chains reported below all come from one sample, sequenced in a study of a mutant IDH1 vaccine in newly diagnosed glioma. As to time point: week 23, last vaccination. Topical imiquimod accompanied each vaccine dose, which consisted of 300 ug of mutant IDH1 20-mer peptide. These receptors' targets are unknown. Some clones are missing from TCRdb's copy, which holds only in-frame ones; the method was immunoSEQ multiplex PCR. The table lists about 56,000 clones, over 70% of them singletons. The material sequenced was PBMCs, taken from a glioma patient whose treatment included an IDH1 peptide vaccine. The receptors shown here come from a man aged 35 to 55 with glioma.

The chain couples TRBV5-1 to TRBJ2-7; 9 nucleotides agree with TRBD2. Germline loops: CDR1 SGHRS, CDR2 YFSETQ. The CDR3 contains 18 residues. The ends lost 5 bases at V and 5 bases at J; junction bases unmatched: 20. The CDR3 spells CASSLPRREGSTSDEQYF. The CDR3 DNA reads as TGCGCCAGCAGTTTACCCAGGCGGGAGGGTTCGACTAGTGACGAGCAGTACTTC.

This chain joins TRBV5-1 and TRBJ2-6; weak D call: TRBD1 (6 bases). The CDR3 extends over 16 amino acids. Germline V gene data show CDR1 as SGHRS and CDR2 as YFSETQ. V lost 5 bases, J lost 1 base, and 13 bases lay in between. The chain's CDR3 is CASRSGGQSGANVLTF. CDR3 coding DNA: TGCGCCAGCAGATCTGGGGGACAATCTGGGGCCAACGTCCTGACTTTC.

The J gene is TRBJ2-7, the V gene TRBV11-2; D unresolved. The germline V gene encodes CDR1 SGHAT and CDR2 FQNNGV. This CDR3 comprises 11 residues. The V and J ends lost 2 bases and 7 bases respectively, with 6 bases between them. CDR3 DNA sequence: TGTGCCAGCAGCTTAACCCAGGAGCAGTACTTC. Translated: CASSLTQEQYF.

The chain joins TRBV6-1 to TRBJ2-7; 10 positions match TRBD1. Germline CDR1 is MNHNS and CDR2 is SASEGT. The CDR3 is 14 amino acids. Germline trimming cut 7 bases from V and 3 bases from J; bases unmatched to any gene: 6. CDR3 nucleotides: TGTGCCAGCACTCGCCGGGACAGGGGCTACGAGCAGTACTTC. Protein: CASTRRDRGYEQYF.

This clone appeared once. The chain employs TRBV5-6 and TRBJ2-1; D possibly matches TRBD1 or TRBD2 (5 bases each). The V and J ends lost 1 base and 8 bases respectively, with 19 bases between them. Germline-derived CDR1 and CDR2 are SGHDT and YYEEEE. The CDR3 totals 16 residues. CDR3 nucleotides: TGTGCCAGCAGCTTGTATGGGACCCAGAGGGTCTATGAGCAGTTCTTC. It translates to CASSLYGTQRVYEQFF.

This clone was observed a single time. The chain employs TRBV10-3 and TRBJ2-2; no clear D gene. The length of the CDR3 is 15 residues. CDR1 and CDR2 (germline): ENHRY, SYGVKD. The ends were cut back, 1 base at V and 3 bases at J, with 9 bases in the middle. CDR3 bases: TGTGCCATCAGTGAGTACGGCAGTTACACCGGGGAGCTGTTTTTT. It is translated as CAISEYGSYTGELFF.

The J gene is TRBJ2-7, the V gene TRBV5-4; 16 bases map to TRBD2. This CDR3 has 18 amino acids. V shed 4 bases and J 3 bases; nucleotides not matched to a gene: 10. Germline V CDR1 and CDR2: SGHNT, YYREEE (reference sequence). The CDR3 DNA sequence: TGTGCCAGCAGCCAAGCCGGGACTAGCGGGAGGGCCGGCTACGAGCAGTACTTC. Translation: CASSQAGTSGRAGYEQYF. Based on the CDR3 plus reference TRBV5-4 and TRBJ2-7, the full variable domain is ETGVTQSPTHLIKTRGQQVTLRCSSQSGHNTVSWYQQALGQGPQFIFQYYREEENGRGNFPPRFSGLQFPNYSSELNVNALELDDSALYLCASSQAGTSGRAGYEQYFGPGTRLTVT.

The V gene is TRBV5-1, the J gene TRBJ2-3; D uncertain. V lost 0 bases and J lost 2, with 7 bases in between. From germline, CDR1 is SGHRS and CDR2 YFSETQ. The CDR3 has 14 residues. Here the CDR3 reads CASSLERLTDTQYF. CDR3 coding DNA: TGCGCCAGCAGCTTGGAACGGCTCACAGATACGCAGTATTTT.

The chain employs TRBV7-3 and TRBJ2-5; 9 nucleotides agree with TRBD1. J gave up 5 bases and V 6 bases, and 7 bases lay outside the gene matches. In germline, CDR1 is SGHTA, CDR2 FQGTGA. CDR3 length equals 14 residues. This CDR3 reads CASSLQGARETQYF. CDR3 DNA sequence: TGTGCCAGCAGTCTACAGGGGGCTCGGGAGACCCAGTACTTC.

J is TRBJ2-1 and V is TRBV19; D is ambiguous. Germline assignment: CDR1 LNHDA and CDR2 SQIVND (reference sequence). Trimming took 6 bases from V and 5 from J, leaving 17 bases between them. The CDR3 covers 15 residues. The CDR3 loop reads CASSSIYWFDNEQFF. CDR3 DNA sequence: TGTGCCAGTAGCTCTATTTACTGGTTTGACAATGAGCAGTTCTTC.

The chain employs TRBV29-1 and TRBJ2-3; a weak D match, TRBD1 (5 bases). This CDR3 spans 15 amino acids. The germline gives CDR1 SQVTM, CDR2 ANQGSEA. Between the trimmed V and J ends, which lost 6 bases and 3 bases, there was a span of 19 bases. CDR3 nucleotide sequence: TGCAGCGTCCCAGGCTGGGGCATTAGGACAGATACGCAGTATTTT. Protein sequence: CSVPGWGIRTDTQYF.

The chain carries TRBV7-3 and TRBJ2-1; no reliable D call. Germline V gene lookup returns CDR1 SGHTA and CDR2 FQGTGA. The CDR3 extends over 15 amino acids. V lost 0 bases to trimming and J lost 5 bases, with 11 bases between them. CDR3 region: CASSLTGSANNEQFF. The CDR3 nucleotides read TGTGCCAGCAGCTTAACAGGCTCGGCCAACAATGAGCAGTTCTTC.

The chain is built from TRBV18 and TRBJ1-4; tentatively, D is TRBD1 (6 bases). Germline CDR1 is KGHSH and CDR2 is LQKENI. The CDR3 extends over 16 amino acids. The V gene lost 4 bases and the J gene lost 7 bases, with 19 bases spanning the gap. This CDR3 reads CASSQNAVSTGEKLFF. DNA of the CDR3: TGTGCCAGCTCACAGAACGCAGTCTCGACAGGTGAAAAACTGTTTTTT.

The V gene is TRBV2, the J gene TRBJ1-1; D perhaps matches TRBD1 (6 bases). Germline V gives CDR1 SNHLY, CDR2 FYNNEI. Trimming shortened V by 2 bases and J by 11 bases, and 15 bases separated the two germline ends. CDR3 length equals 13 residues. The CDR3, as DNA: TGTGCCAGCAGTGAATCCCTGGAGGGGGTGGCTTTCTTT. This translates into CASSESLEGVAFF.

This chain connects TRBV19 to TRBJ2-7; D is perhaps TRBD1 (6 bases). The CDR3 has 13 residues. CDR1 LNHDA and CDR2 SQIVND come from the germline V gene (reference sequence). V lost 5 bases to trimming and J lost 5 bases, with 13 bases between them. The DNA for the CDR3 is TGTGCCAGTAGTCCCATGGACAGTGACGAGCAGTACTTC. It yields the protein CASSPMDSDEQYF.

This chain joins TRBV6-6 and TRBJ1-2; 9 bases fit TRBD1. V was clipped by 0 bases and J by 6 bases; unmatched bases: 2. CDR1 is MNHNY and CDR2 is SVGAGI in the germline V gene (reference sequence). There are 14 residues in the CDR3. This CDR3 is CASSYSRQGDGYTF. The CDR3 DNA sequence: TGTGCCAGCAGTTACTCCCGACAGGGGGATGGCTACACCTTC.

Judged by abundance, this clone is medium-sized. The CDR3 region is CASSVVWTGVVSGANVLTF. DNA of the CDR3: TGTGCCAGCAGCGTAGTCTGGACGGGAGTCGTCTCTGGGGCCAACGTCCTGACTTTC. The chain has TRBV9 and TRBJ2-6, with D perhaps matching TRBD2 (6 bases). Germline V gives CDR1 SGDLS, CDR2 YYNGEE. The germline V and J ends were trimmed by 0 bases and 0 bases, with 16 bases remaining between them. The CDR3 has 19 amino acids.

The rearrangement joins TRBV4-1 to TRBJ1-2, with TRBD1 as a possible D gene (6 bases). The germline V gene has CDR1 MGHRA and CDR2 YSYEKL. This CDR3 region has 15 residues. Trimming removed 1 base from V and 2 bases from J, with 11 bases in between. CDR3 region: CASSQAPGENYGYTF. In nucleotides, the CDR3 is TGCGCCAGCAGCCAAGCCCCAGGGGAGAACTATGGCTACACCTTC.

This chain uses TRBV5-1 with TRBJ2-5; D possibly uses TRBD1 or TRBD2 (6 bases each). This CDR3 region has 13 residues. Germline lookup yields CDR1 SGHRS and CDR2 YFSETQ. V dropped 0 bases and J dropped 10 bases, with 13 bases sitting between them. In nucleotides, the CDR3 is TGCGCCAGCAGCTTGGGACTAGAGGGGGACCAGTACTTC. Translation gives CASSLGLEGDQYF.

This chain joins TRBV5-6 and TRBJ2-7, with D perhaps matching TRBD1 or TRBD2 (5 bases each). Per germline, CDR1 SGHDT and CDR2 YYEEEE. CDR3 length equals 13 residues. Between the trimmed V and J ends, which lost 4 bases and 6 bases, there was a span of 14 bases. The CDR3 reads CASSRGRRGEQYF. The CDR3 nucleotides read TGTGCCAGCAGCAGGGGCCGTCGGGGCGAGCAGTACTTC.

The chain is built from TRBV28 and TRBJ2-7; 7 positions agree with TRBD2. Trimming took 2 bases from V and 7 from J; bases not matched to a gene: 5. This CDR3 has 13 amino acids. Looked up from germline, CDR1 is MDHEN and CDR2 is SYDVKM. CDR3 region: CASSLGWGGEQYF. The CDR3 DNA is TGTGCCAGCAGTTTAGGTTGGGGGGGTGAGCAGTACTTC.